The 17 T cell receptor beta chains given below trace back to one sample, sequenced in a study of control samples from healthy donors and cancer patients. TCRdb's table, derived via immunoSEQ multiplex PCR, lists solely in-frame clones and lacks some. Of tens of thousands of clones listed, around nine tenths were seen once; the top ten hold about 2%. Sequencing was performed on PBMCs. The receptors were gathered from a woman aged 55-75 years with head and neck cancer.

V and J are TRBV6-2 or TRBV6-3 and TRBJ2-1; 12 positions match TRBD2. This CDR3 contains 17 residues. Germline CDR1 MNHEY, CDR2 SVGEGT. V lost 5 bases and J lost 2; bases outside the gene matches: 7. CDR3 nucleotides: TGTGCCAGCAGTGTGCTAGCGGGAGGGCAAACCTACAATGAGCAGTTCTTC. Encoded protein: CASSVLAGGQTYNEQFF.

V gene TRBV18 combines with J gene TRBJ2-7; 13 nucleotides match TRBD2. After removal of 3 bases from V and 2 bases from J, the junction contained 7 bases not matched to a gene. The CDR3 runs to 17 residues. The germline V gene has CDR1 KGHSH and CDR2 LQKENI. CDR3 sequence (DNA): TGTGCCAGCTCACCTCCCCGACTAGCGGGAGGTACCTACGAGCAGTACTTC. This sequence encodes CASSPPRLAGGTYEQYF. Full variable domain (outside the CDR3, taken from reference TRBV18 and TRBJ2-7): NAGVMQNPRHLVRRRGQEARLRCSPMKGHSHVYWYRQLPEEGLKFMVYLQKENIIDESGMPKERFSAEFPKEGPSILRIQQVVRGDSAAYFCASSPPRLAGGTYEQYFGPGTRLTVT.

The chain links TRBV10-3 to TRBJ2-7; TRBD2 matches 13 bases. The V segment lost 6 bases and the J segment 6 bases; nucleotides outside the gene matches: 8. CDR3 length equals 15 residues. Germline V gene sequence: CDR1 ENHRY, CDR2 SYGVKD. CDR3 nucleotides: TGTGCCATCAGCCTAACTAGCGGGAGGGGCGCCGAGCAGTACTTC. Amino acids: CAISLTSGRGAEQYF.

V usage is TRBV5-8 and J usage is TRBJ2-5; a possible D gene is TRBD2 (6 bases). Trimming left V 2 bases short and J 1 base short, with 18 bases between. Looked up from germline, CDR1 is SGHTS and CDR2 is YDEGEE. The CDR3 covers 17 residues. The CDR3: CASSLGLARTSQETQYF. DNA for the CDR3: TGTGCCAGCAGCTTAGGCCTAGCGAGAACGTCCCAAGAGACCCAGTACTTC.

This chain links TRBV2 with TRBJ2-3; 10 positions match TRBD2. Per germline, CDR1 SNHLY and CDR2 FYNNEI. The CDR3 runs to 15 residues. The ends lost 4 bases at V and 5 bases at J; junction bases unmatched: 6. For the CDR3, the DNA is TGTGCCAGCAGTGGGGGACTAGCGAAATTAGATACGCAGTATTTT. This sequence encodes CASSGGLAKLDTQYF.

As DNA, the CDR3 is TGTGCCACCAGCAGAGATCTCTCGGGTTCTGGCTACACCTTC. Amino acid sequence: CATSRDLSGSGYTF. V gene TRBV15 combines with J gene TRBJ1-2; D is uncertain. With 0 bases removed from V and 7 bases from J, the gap between germline ends came to 12 bases. Germline CDR1 and CDR2: LNHNV and YYDKDF (reference sequence). The CDR3 length is 14 residues.

This clone was counted once. V usage is TRBV3-1 (or the pseudogene TRBV3-2) and J usage is TRBJ2-7, with a tentative D call TRBD1 (6 bases). Deletions cut 0 bases from V and 2 bases from J, with 8 bases between. The CDR3 is 14 residues long. Per germline, CDR1 LGHDT and CDR2 YNNKEL (reference sequence). The CDR3 bases are TGTGCCAGCAGCCAAGACCGGACAGCCTACGAGCAGTACTTC. This sequence encodes CASSQDRTAYEQYF.

This clone was observed once. V gene TRBV15 combines with J gene TRBJ2-7, with D tentatively TRBD2 (6 bases). The CDR3 contains 15 residues. Trimming removed 0 bases from V and 4 bases from J, with 13 bases in between. The germline CDR1 and CDR2 sequences are LNHNV and YYDKDF (reference sequence). The CDR3 here is CATSRDRQGGYEQYF. The CDR3 nucleotides are TGTGCCACCAGCAGAGATAGGCAGGGAGGTTACGAGCAGTACTTC.

The V and J genes are TRBV9 and TRBJ1-1; D perhaps matches TRBD1 (6 bases). The CDR3 contains 14 residues. V was pared by 0 bases and J by 4 bases, with 10 bases between. Germline values: CDR1 SGDLS, CDR2 YYNGEE. CDR3 protein: CASSVAGEGTEAFF. CDR3 nucleotides: TGTGCCAGCAGCGTAGCAGGGGAAGGCACTGAAGCTTTCTTT.

The CDR3 bases are TGCAGCGTTTCTGCTAGCGGGAGCTCCTACAATGAGCAGTTCTTC. This encodes CSVSASGSSYNEQFF. The rearrangement links TRBV29-1 to TRBJ2-1; 10 bases map to TRBD2. The CDR3 totals 15 residues. Germline V gene data show CDR1 as SQVTM and CDR2 as ANQGSEA. Trimming removed 5 bases from V and 0 bases from J; junction bases left unmatched: 4.

The chain couples TRBV11-2 to TRBJ2-1; 10 bases agree with TRBD2. Germline V gene lookup returns CDR1 SGHAT and CDR2 FQNNGV. The CDR3 covers 16 residues. V lost 6 bases, J lost 9 bases, and 14 bases stayed unmatched. The CDR3, as DNA: TGTGCCAGCAGTCACCAAGCGGGAGGGCTCTATGTTGAGCAGTTCTTC. Its protein product is CASSHQAGGLYVEQFF.

V is TRBV6-5 and J is TRBJ1-2; no definite D call. This CDR3 has 13 residues. Germline CDR1 MNHEY, CDR2 SVGAGI. V was shortened by 0 bases and J by 5 bases, with 7 bases between the two germline ends. CDR3 protein: CASSYSGGYGYTF. The CDR3 DNA reads as TGTGCCAGCAGTTACTCGGGAGGTTATGGCTACACCTTC.

The V gene is TRBV7-9, the J gene TRBJ1-1; no clear D. Trimming took 1 base from V and 10 from J, leaving 19 bases between them. The germline CDR1 and CDR2 sequences are SEHNR and FQNEAQ (reference sequence). The CDR3 runs to 15 residues. The CDR3: CASSLDSPRFSGAFF. For the CDR3, the DNA is TGTGCCAGCAGCTTAGACAGCCCGCGGTTTAGTGGAGCTTTCTTT.

The count of this clone is one. This sequence joins TRBV6-2 or TRBV6-3 and TRBJ2-5, with unresolved D. The V and J ends lost 0 bases and 4 bases respectively, with 0 bases between them. CDR3 size: 11 residues. Germline V gene sequence: CDR1 MNHEY, CDR2 SVGEGT. Written as DNA, the CDR3 is TGTGCCAGCAGTTACTCAGAGACCCAGTACTTC. The encoded protein is CASSYSETQYF.

The gene calls are TRBV3-1 (or the pseudogene TRBV3-2) and TRBJ1-2; no firm D call. Germline CDR1 reads LGHDT; CDR2 reads YNNKEL (reference sequence). The CDR3 has 14 residues. V dropped 2 bases and J dropped 4 bases, with 11 bases sitting between them. This chain's CDR3 is CASSQTVASYGYTF. The CDR3 coding sequence is TGTGCCAGCAGCCAAACCGTGGCGAGCTATGGCTACACCTTC.

V and J are TRBV5-6 and TRBJ2-7; 7 bases match TRBD2. Germline values: CDR1 SGHDT, CDR2 YYEEEE. J gave up 0 bases and V 0 bases, and 9 bases lay outside the gene matches. The CDR3 sequence is 17 residues long. Written as DNA, the CDR3 is TGTGCCAGCAGCTTGGTGGGAGGGGTAGGGAGCTCCTACGAGCAGTACTTC. As protein: CASSLVGGVGSSYEQYF.

The chain links TRBV11-2 to TRBJ2-7; TRBD2 matches 7 bases. Germline values: CDR1 SGHAT, CDR2 FQNNGV. This CDR3 spans 14 amino acids. The V and J ends lost 5 bases and 5 bases, in that order; junction bases with no gene match: 9. The CDR3 sequence is CASSLVAGLHEQYF. CDR3 bases: TGTGCCAGCAGCCTCGTAGCGGGTTTACACGAGCAGTACTTC.